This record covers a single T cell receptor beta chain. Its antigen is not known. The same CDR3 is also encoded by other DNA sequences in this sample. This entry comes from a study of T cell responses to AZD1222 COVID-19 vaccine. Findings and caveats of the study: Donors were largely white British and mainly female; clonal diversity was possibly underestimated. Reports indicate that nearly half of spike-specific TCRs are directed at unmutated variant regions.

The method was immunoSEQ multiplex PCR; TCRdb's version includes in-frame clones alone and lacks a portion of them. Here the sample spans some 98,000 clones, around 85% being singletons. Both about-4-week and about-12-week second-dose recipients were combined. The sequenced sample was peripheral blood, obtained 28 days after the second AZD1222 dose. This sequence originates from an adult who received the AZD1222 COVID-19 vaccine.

CDR3 sequence reads: CASSPIGDTEAFF. The CDR3 DNA reads TGTGCCAGCAGCCCCATCGGGGACACTGAAGCTTTCTTT. V usage is TRBV7-9 and J usage is TRBJ1-1; the D is unclear. The V end was cut by 5 bases, the J end by 3 bases, with 10 bases between. Germline V CDR1 and CDR2: SEHNR, FQNEAQ (reference sequence). CDR3 length: 13 residues.